The sequence of this TCR beta chain was determined in a study of monozygotic twins with inflammatory bowel disease. Germline lookup yields CDR1 SGHVS and CDR2 FQNEAQ. This CDR3 is built from 13 residues. From the 5' RACE reads, TCRdb lists one entry per CDR3 protein and no DNA. The sample has over 350,000 distinct CDR3 sequences; the top ten hold just over 2.5%. Sample: blood. This clonotype was obtained from a human donor with ulcerative colitis or Crohn's disease, or a healthy co-twin of an affected twin (not recorded which). The chain couples TRBV7-8 to TRBJ2-7. The CDR3 loop is CASSLADDHEQYF.